The 18 T cell receptor beta chains reported below all come from one sample, sequenced in a study of blood T cell repertoires in COVID-19. Using immunoSEQ multiplex PCR, the repertoire was profiled, and TCRdb retains in-frame clones only, with some absent. The sample records 35,000 to 50,000 clones, 70% to 90% being singletons. Sequences were obtained from peripheral blood. These receptors were collected from a man between 65 and 85 years old with acute or convalescent COVID-19.

The chain recombines TRBV6-2 or TRBV6-3 with TRBJ2-1; TRBD2 matches 10 bases. CDR1 is MNHEY, CDR2 SVGEGT, per germline. V lost 5 bases and J lost 2; bases outside the gene matches: 3. There are 15 residues in the CDR3. CDR3: CASSRGLATYNEQFF. CDR3 coding DNA: TGTGCCAGCAGTCGGGGACTAGCGACCTACAATGAGCAGTTCTTC.

The rearrangement joins TRBV10-3 to TRBJ1-5, with D maybe TRBD1 (5 bases). V gave up 10 bases and J gave up 5 bases, with 12 bases separating them. The germline gives CDR1 ENHRY, CDR2 SYGVKD. This CDR3 is built from 12 residues. CDR3 protein: CATQQGDQPQHF. Here the CDR3 DNA reads TGTGCCACCCAGCAGGGTGATCAGCCCCAGCATTTT.

The chain combines TRBV5-6 with TRBJ1-4; 7 bases fit TRBD1. Trimming removed 4 bases from V and 6 bases from J; junction bases left unmatched: 3. Germline CDR1 SGHDT, CDR2 YYEEEE. The CDR3 consists of 13 residues. CDR3 coding DNA: TGTGCCAGCAGCGGAACAGGGGATGAAAAACTGTTTTTT. Translating gives CASSGTGDEKLFF. Full variable domain (remainder filled in from reference TRBV5-6 and TRBJ1-4): DAGVTQSPTHLIKTRGQQVTLRCSPKSGHDTVSWYQQALGQGPQFIFQYYEEEERQRGNFPDRFSGHQFPNYSSELNVNALLLGDSALYLCASSGTGDEKLFFGSGTQLSVL.

The chain has TRBV6-2 or TRBV6-3 and TRBJ1-2, with D tentatively TRBD1 (5 bases). The CDR3 runs to 12 residues. The V gene lost 0 bases and the J gene lost 7 bases, with 6 bases spanning the gap. Germline V gene lookup returns CDR1 MNHEY and CDR2 SVGEGT. DNA of the CDR3: TGTGCCAGCAGTTACTCGCAGGGTGGCTACACCTTC. Encoded protein: CASSYSQGGYTF.

The chain links TRBV19 to TRBJ2-7; no reliable D call. Germline V CDR1 and CDR2: LNHDA, SQIVND (reference sequence). CDR3 length: 13 residues. Trimming cost V 4 bases and J 6 bases, with 13 bases left between them. The CDR3 spells CASSTAVFAEQYF. CDR3 coding DNA: TGTGCCAGTAGTACGGCGGTCTTCGCCGAGCAGTACTTC. Variable domain in full (rest from reference TRBV19 and TRBJ2-7): DGGITQSPKYLFRKEGQNVTLSCEQNLNHDAMYWYRQDPGQGLRLIYYSQIVNDFQKGDIAEGYSVSREKKESFPLTVTSAQKNPTAFYLCASSTAVFAEQYFGPGTRLTVT.

This chain uses TRBV3-1 (or the pseudogene TRBV3-2) with TRBJ1-1; TRBD1 might be the D (5 bases). Trimming left V 6 bases short and J 2 bases short, with 16 bases between. CDR1 is LGHDT, CDR2 YNNKEL, per germline (reference sequence). This CDR3 contains 15 residues. Written as DNA, the CDR3 is TGTGCCAGCAGGTTTTTAGGGGAATCAAACACTGAAGCTTTCTTT. Its protein product is CASRFLGESNTEAFF.

This chain connects TRBV7-2 to TRBJ1-2; unclear D gene. This CDR3 is 15 amino acids long. CDR1 SGHTA and CDR2 FQGNSA come from the germline V gene. Trimming cost V 5 bases and J 4 bases, with 17 bases left between them. This chain's CDR3 is CASSPRRISPYGYTF. The CDR3 nucleotides are TGTGCCAGCAGCCCCCGGCGGATATCGCCCTATGGCTACACCTTC.

The chain carries TRBV5-1 and TRBJ1-1; 8 nucleotides match TRBD1. J gave up 1 base and V 6 bases, and 8 bases lay outside the gene matches. The germline CDR1 and CDR2 sequences are SGHRS and YFSETQ. The CDR3 totals 15 residues. This chain's CDR3 is CASTQQGVENTEAFF. In DNA, the CDR3 is TGCGCCAGCACCCAACAGGGGGTAGAGAACACTGAAGCTTTCTTT. The variable domain in full, completed from reference TRBV5-1 and TRBJ1-1, reads KAGVTQTPRYLIKTRGQQVTLSCSPISGHRSVSWYQQTPGQGLQFLFEYFSETQRNKGNFPGRFSGRQFSNSRSEMNVSTLELGDSALYLCASTQQGVENTEAFFGQGTRLTVV.

V gene TRBV9 combines with J gene TRBJ2-6, with a possible D match to TRBD1 (5 bases). This CDR3 has 12 amino acids. Trimming took 4 bases from V and 10 from J, leaving 9 bases between them. CDR1 is SGDLS and CDR2 is YYNGEE in the germline V gene. As DNA, the CDR3 is TGTGCCAGCAGCCTTAACAGGAACGTCCTGACTTTC. It yields the protein CASSLNRNVLTF.

The CDR3 reads CASSVGAGTGLSPLHF. As DNA, the CDR3 is TGTGCCAGCAGCGTAGGAGCCGGGACAGGGCTATCACCCCTCCACTTT. The J gene is TRBJ1-6, the V gene TRBV9; TRBD1 agrees at 9 bases. CDR1 is SGDLS, CDR2 YYNGEE, per germline. The trim removed 0 bases at V and 10 bases at J, leaving 8 bases unmatched. The length of the CDR3 is 16 residues.

This chain uses TRBV5-4 with TRBJ2-5; TRBD1 agrees at 7 bases. The CDR3 totals 16 residues. In germline, CDR1 is SGHNT, CDR2 YYREEE (reference sequence). The V and J ends lost 4 bases and 2 bases, in that order; junction bases with no gene match: 11. The DNA of the CDR3 is TGTGCCAGCAGCCAACCGACAGGGACAAAGCAAGAGACCCAGTACTTC. It is translated as CASSQPTGTKQETQYF.

The chain employs TRBV10-2 and TRBJ2-1; TRBD2 aligns across 9 bases. The V segment lost 0 bases and the J segment 8 bases; nucleotides outside the gene matches: 5. The CDR3 length is 15 residues. Germline lookup yields CDR1 WSHSY and CDR2 SAAADI. DNA for the CDR3: TGCGCCAGCAGTGAGTCGCTAGCGGGACCCCATGAGCAGTTCTTC. Protein sequence: CASSESLAGPHEQFF.

The CDR3 nucleotides read TGTGCCATCGCCGGGACTAGCGGGGGGCTCTCCTACAATGAGCAGTTCTTC. The encoded protein is CAIAGTSGGLSYNEQFF. The gene calls are TRBV10-3 and TRBJ2-1; 15 positions match TRBD2. CDR1 and CDR2 from the germline V gene are ENHRY and SYGVKD. Unmatched junction bases numbered 5, after V lost 8 bases and J lost 0 bases. This CDR3 is built from 17 residues.

V is TRBV7-2 and J is TRBJ2-7; a possible D gene is TRBD2 (6 bases). V lost 1 base, J lost 6 bases, and 13 bases lay in between. Germline CDR1 and CDR2: SGHTA and FQGNSA. This CDR3 is built from 14 residues. The CDR3 nucleotides are TGTGCCAGCAGCTTAGGCAGGGAGGCGGTCGAGCAGTACTTC. Its protein is CASSLGREAVEQYF.

This chain connects TRBV6-5 to TRBJ2-7; perhaps TRBD2 as D (7 bases). V lost 7 bases to trimming and J lost 3 bases, with 13 bases between them. Germline V CDR1 and CDR2: MNHEY, SVGAGI. This CDR3 is 13 amino acids long. This CDR3 is CASTLGGRYEQYF. In DNA, the CDR3 is TGTGCCAGCACCCTCGGGGGGCGCTACGAGCAGTACTTC.

The V gene is TRBV7-8, the J gene TRBJ1-2, with 8 bases that match TRBD1. The CDR3 has 17 residues. The V gene end was trimmed by 5 bases and the J gene end by 6 bases; junction bases not matched to a gene: 17. Germline V gene sequence: CDR1 SGHVS, CDR2 FQNEAQ. Written as DNA, the CDR3 is TGTGCCAGCAGCCCACCCGACCTATTCAAGGACAGGGATGGCTACACCTTC. The encoded protein is CASSPPDLFKDRDGYTF.

The chain employs TRBV18 and TRBJ1-5; a weak D match, TRBD1 (6 bases). The V gene lost 4 bases and the J gene lost 4 bases, with 11 bases spanning the gap. The CDR3 has 14 amino acids. The germline V gene has CDR1 KGHSH and CDR2 LQKENI. CDR3 DNA sequence: TGTGCCAGCTCACTCCGACAGGTGAATCAGCCCCAGCATTTT. Its protein is CASSLRQVNQPQHF.

The chain joins TRBV5-1 to TRBJ2-3, with a possible D match to TRBD1 (5 bases). The germline V and J ends were trimmed by 5 bases and 0 bases, with 10 bases remaining between them. The CDR3 is 14 amino acids. Germline V gene data show CDR1 as SGHRS and CDR2 as YFSETQ. The CDR3 reads CASRSRTSTDTQYF. The CDR3 region has the DNA TGCGCCAGCAGAAGTAGGACAAGCACAGATACGCAGTATTTT.